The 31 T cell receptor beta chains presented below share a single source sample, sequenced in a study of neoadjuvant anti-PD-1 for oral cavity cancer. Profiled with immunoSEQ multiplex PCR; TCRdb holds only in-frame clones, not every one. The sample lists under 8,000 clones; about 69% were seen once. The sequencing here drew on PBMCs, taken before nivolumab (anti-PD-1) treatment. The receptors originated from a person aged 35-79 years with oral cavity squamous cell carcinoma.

The CDR3 spells CASSVGASGGTDTQYF. Written as DNA, the CDR3 is TGTGCCAGCAGCGTAGGGGCTAGCGGGGGGACAGATACGCAGTATTTT. This sequence joins TRBV9 and TRBJ2-3; 11 bases align to TRBD2. V was pared by 0 bases and J by 3 bases, with 3 bases of the junction left unmatched. The CDR3 runs 16 residues. The germline gives CDR1 SGDLS, CDR2 YYNGEE.

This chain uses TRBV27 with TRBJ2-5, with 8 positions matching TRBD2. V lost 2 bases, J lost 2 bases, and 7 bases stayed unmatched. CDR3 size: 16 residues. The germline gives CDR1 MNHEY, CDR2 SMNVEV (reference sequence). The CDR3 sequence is CASSLTAGAAQETQYF. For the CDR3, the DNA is TGTGCCAGCAGTTTAACAGCGGGGGCCGCACAAGAGACCCAGTACTTC.

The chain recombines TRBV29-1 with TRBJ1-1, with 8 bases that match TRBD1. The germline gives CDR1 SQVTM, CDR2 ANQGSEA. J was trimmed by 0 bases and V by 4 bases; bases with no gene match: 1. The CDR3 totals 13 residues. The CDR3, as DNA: TGCAGCGTTGGGACAGGGTTGAACACTGAAGCTTTCTTT. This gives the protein CSVGTGLNTEAFF.

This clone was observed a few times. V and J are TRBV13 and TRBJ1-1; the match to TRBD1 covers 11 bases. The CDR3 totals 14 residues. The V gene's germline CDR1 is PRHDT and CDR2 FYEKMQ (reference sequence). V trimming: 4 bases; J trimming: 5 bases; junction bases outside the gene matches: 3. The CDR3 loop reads CASSSGQGVTEAFF. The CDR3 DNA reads TGTGCCAGCAGCTCGGGACAGGGGGTTACTGAAGCTTTCTTT.

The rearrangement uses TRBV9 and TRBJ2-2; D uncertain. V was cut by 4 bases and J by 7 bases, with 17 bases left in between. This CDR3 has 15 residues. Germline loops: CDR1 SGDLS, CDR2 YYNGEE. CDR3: CASSSYKGRIGELFF. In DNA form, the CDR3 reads TGTGCCAGCAGCTCGTACAAGGGCCGCATCGGGGAGCTGTTTTTT.

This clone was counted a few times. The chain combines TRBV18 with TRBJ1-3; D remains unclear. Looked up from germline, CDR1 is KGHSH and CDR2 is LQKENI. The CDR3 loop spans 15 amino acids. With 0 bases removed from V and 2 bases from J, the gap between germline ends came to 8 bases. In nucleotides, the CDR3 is TGTGCCAGCTCACCACCGAGTAGCGCTGGAAACACCATATATTTT. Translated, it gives CASSPPSSAGNTIYF.

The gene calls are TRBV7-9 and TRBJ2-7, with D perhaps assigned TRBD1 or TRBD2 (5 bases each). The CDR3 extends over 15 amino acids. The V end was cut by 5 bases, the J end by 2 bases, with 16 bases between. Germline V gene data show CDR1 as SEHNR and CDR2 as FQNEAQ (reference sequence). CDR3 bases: TGTGCCAGCAGCCCACCCGAGGGGAGTCCCTACGAGCAGTACTTC. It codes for CASSPPEGSPYEQYF.

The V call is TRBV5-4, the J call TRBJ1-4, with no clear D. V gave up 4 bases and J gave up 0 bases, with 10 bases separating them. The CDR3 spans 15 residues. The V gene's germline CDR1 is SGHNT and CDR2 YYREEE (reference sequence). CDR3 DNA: TGTGCCAGCAGCATGTACACAGCAACTAATGAAAAACTGTTTTTT. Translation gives CASSMYTATNEKLFF.

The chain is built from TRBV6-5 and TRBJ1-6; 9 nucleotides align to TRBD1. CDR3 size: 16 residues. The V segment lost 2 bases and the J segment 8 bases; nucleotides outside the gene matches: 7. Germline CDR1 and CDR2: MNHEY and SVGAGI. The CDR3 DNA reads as TGTGCCAGCAGTTACCTGTTGGGACAGGGAGATTCACCCCTCCACTTT. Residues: CASSYLLGQGDSPLHF.

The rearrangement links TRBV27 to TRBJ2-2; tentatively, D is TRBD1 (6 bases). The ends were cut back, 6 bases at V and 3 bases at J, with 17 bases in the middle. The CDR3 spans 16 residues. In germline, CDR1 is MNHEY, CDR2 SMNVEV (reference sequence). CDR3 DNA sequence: TGTGCCAGCAGGATATCGACAGGATGGGACACCGGGGAGCTGTTTTTT. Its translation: CASRISTGWDTGELFF.

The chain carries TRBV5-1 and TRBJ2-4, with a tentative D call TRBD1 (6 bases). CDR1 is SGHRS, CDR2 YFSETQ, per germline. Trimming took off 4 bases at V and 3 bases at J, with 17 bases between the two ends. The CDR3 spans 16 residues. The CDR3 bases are TGCGCCAGCAGCCCCCCCCGAGGGGGAGACAAAAACATTCAGTACTTC. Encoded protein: CASSPPRGGDKNIQYF.

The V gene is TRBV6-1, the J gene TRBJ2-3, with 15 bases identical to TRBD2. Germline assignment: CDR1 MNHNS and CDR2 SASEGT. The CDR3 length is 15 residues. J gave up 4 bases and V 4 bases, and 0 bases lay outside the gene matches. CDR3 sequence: CASSGTSGGADTQYF. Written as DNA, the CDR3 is TGTGCCAGCAGTGGGACTAGCGGGGGGGCAGATACGCAGTATTTT.

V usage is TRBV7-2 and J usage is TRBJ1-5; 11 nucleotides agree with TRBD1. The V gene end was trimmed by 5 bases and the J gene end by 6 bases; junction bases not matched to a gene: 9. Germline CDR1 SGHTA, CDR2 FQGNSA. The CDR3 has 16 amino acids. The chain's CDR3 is CASSPRTGGDGQPQHF. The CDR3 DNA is TGTGCCAGCAGCCCACGGACAGGGGGCGATGGTCAGCCCCAGCATTTT.

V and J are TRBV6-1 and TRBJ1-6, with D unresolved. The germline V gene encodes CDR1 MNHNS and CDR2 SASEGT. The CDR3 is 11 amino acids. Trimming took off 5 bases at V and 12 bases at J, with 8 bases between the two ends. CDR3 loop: CASSSIGPLHF. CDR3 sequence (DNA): TGTGCCAGCAGTTCGATCGGACCCCTCCACTTT.

In DNA form, the CDR3 reads TGTGCCAGCAGCCCTCGGGCTAGCGGAATCCACTACGAGCAGTACTTC. Translated, it gives CASSPRASGIHYEQYF. V gene TRBV9 combines with J gene TRBJ2-7; 7 bases map to TRBD2. The V and J ends lost 4 bases and 3 bases, in that order; junction bases with no gene match: 13. The CDR3 is 16 amino acids. Germline CDR1 reads SGDLS; CDR2 reads YYNGEE.

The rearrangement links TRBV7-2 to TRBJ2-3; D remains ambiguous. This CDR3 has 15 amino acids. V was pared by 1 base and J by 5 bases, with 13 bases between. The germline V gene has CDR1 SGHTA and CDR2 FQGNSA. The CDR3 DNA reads TGTGCCAGCAGCTTAGGTCCCCAGGTCATAGATACGCAGTATTTT. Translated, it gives CASSLGPQVIDTQYF.

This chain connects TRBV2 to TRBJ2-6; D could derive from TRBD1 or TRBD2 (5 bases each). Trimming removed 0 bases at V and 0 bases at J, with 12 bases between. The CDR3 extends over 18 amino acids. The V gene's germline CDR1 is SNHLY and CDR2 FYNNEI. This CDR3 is CASSEAKGRLSGANVLTF. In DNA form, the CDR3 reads TGTGCCAGCAGTGAAGCGAAGGGACGTCTCTCTGGGGCCAACGTCCTGACTTTC. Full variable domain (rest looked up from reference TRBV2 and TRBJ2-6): EPEVTQTPSHQVTQMGQEVILRCVPISNHLYFYWYRQILGQKVEFLVSFYNNEISEKSEIFDDQFSVERPDGSNFTLKIRSTKLEDSAMYFCASSEAKGRLSGANVLTFGAGSRLTVL.

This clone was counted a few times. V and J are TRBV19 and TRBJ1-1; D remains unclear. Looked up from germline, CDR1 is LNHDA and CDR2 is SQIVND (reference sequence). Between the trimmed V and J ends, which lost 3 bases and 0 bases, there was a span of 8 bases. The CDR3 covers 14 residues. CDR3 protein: CASSMMGMNTEAFF. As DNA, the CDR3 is TGTGCCAGTAGTATGATGGGTATGAACACTGAAGCTTTCTTT.

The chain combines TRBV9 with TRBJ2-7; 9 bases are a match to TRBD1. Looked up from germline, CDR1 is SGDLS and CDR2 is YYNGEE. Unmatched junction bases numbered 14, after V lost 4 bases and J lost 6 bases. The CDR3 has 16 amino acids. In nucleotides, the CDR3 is TGTGCCAGCAGCATCAACTCCGGGACAGGGATGAGCGAGCAGTACTTC. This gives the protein CASSINSGTGMSEQYF.

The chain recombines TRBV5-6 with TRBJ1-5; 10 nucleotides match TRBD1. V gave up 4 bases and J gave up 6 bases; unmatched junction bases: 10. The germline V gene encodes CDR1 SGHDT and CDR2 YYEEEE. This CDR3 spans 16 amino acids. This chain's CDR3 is CASSVMDRGTAQPQHF. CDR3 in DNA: TGTGCCAGCAGCGTAATGGACAGGGGGACCGCTCAGCCCCAGCATTTT. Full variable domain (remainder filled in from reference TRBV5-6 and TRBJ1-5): DAGVTQSPTHLIKTRGQQVTLRCSPKSGHDTVSWYQQALGQGPQFIFQYYEEEERQRGNFPDRFSGHQFPNYSSELNVNALLLGDSALYLCASSVMDRGTAQPQHFGDGTRLSIL.

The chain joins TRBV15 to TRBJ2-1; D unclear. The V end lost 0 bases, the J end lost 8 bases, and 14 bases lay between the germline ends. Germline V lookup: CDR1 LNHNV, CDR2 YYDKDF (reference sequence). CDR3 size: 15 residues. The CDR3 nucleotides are TGTGCCACCAGCAGAGATTTGGGTAGTGCCGATGAGCAGTTCTTC. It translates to CATSRDLGSADEQFF.

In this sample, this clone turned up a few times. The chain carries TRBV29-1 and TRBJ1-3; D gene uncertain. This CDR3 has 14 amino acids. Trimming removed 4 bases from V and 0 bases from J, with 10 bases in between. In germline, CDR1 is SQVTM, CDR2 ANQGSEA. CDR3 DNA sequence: TGCAGCGTTGTACGGCCGTACTCTGGAAACACCATATATTTT. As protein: CSVVRPYSGNTIYF. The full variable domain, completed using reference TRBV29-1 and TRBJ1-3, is SAVISQKPSRDICQRGTSLTIQCQVDSQVTMMFWYRQQPGQSLTLIATANQGSEATYESGFVIDKFPISRPNLTFSTLTVSNMSPEDSSIYLCSVVRPYSGNTIYFGEGSWLTVV.

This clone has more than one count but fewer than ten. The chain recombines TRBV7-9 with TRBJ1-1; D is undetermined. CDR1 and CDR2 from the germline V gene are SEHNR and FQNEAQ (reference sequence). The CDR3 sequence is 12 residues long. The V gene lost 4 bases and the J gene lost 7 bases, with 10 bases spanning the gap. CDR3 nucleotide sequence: TGTGCCAGCAGCTCCTCCTGGAGTGAAGCTTTCTTT. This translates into CASSSSWSEAFF.

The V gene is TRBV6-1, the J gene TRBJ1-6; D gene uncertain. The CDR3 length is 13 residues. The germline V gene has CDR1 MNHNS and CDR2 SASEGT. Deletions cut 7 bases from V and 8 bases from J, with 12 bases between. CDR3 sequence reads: CASMVGGDSPLHF. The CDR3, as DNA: TGTGCCAGCATGGTCGGAGGTGATTCACCCCTCCACTTT.

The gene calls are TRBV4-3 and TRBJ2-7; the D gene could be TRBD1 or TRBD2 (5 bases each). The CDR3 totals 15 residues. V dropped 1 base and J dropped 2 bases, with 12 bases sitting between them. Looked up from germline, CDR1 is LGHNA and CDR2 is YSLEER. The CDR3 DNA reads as TGCGCCAGCAGCCAAGTAAGGGGACCGGCCTACGAGCAGTACTTC. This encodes CASSQVRGPAYEQYF.

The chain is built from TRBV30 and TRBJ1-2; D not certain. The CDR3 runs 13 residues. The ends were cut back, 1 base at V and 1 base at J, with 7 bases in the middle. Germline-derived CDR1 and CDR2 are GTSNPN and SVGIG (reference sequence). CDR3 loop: CAWSADLNYGYTF. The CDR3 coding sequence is TGTGCCTGGAGTGCGGACCTTAACTATGGCTACACCTTC. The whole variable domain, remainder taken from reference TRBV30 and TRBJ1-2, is SQTIHQWPATLVQPVGSPLSLECTVEGTSNPNLYWYRQAAGRGLQLLFYSVGIGQISSEVPQNLSASRPQDRQFILSSKKLLLSDSGFYLCAWSADLNYGYTFGSGTRLTVV.

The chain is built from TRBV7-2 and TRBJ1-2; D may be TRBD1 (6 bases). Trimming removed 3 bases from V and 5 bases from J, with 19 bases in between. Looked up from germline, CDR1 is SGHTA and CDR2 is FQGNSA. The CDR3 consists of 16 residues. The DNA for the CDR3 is TGTGCCAGCAGCTTGGGGGCAGGGGAGAGCGGATATGGCTACACCTTC. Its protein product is CASSLGAGESGYGYTF.

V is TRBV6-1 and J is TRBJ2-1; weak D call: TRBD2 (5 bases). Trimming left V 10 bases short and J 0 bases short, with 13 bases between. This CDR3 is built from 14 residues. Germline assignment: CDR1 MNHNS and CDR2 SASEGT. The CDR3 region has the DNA TGTGCCACCAAGAGGGTCAGCTCCTACAATGAGCAGTTCTTC. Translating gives CATKRVSSYNEQFF.

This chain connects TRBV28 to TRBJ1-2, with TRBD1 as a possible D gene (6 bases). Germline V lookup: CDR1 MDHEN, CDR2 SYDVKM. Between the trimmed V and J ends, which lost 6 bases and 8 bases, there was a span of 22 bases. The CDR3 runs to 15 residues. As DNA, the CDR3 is TGTGCCAGCAGGCAGGAGGGGGGACCACCTTTGGGCTACACCTTC. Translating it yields CASRQEGGPPLGYTF.

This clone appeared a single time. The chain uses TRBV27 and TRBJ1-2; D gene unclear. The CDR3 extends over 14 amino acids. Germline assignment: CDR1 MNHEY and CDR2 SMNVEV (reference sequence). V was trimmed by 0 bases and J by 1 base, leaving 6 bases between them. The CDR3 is CASSLSKGNYGYTF. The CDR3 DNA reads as TGTGCCAGCAGTTTATCGAAGGGTAACTATGGCTACACCTTC.

Here the CDR3 reads CAWLRRTEAFF. The CDR3 nucleotides are TGTGCCTGGCTGCGGAGGACTGAAGCTTTCTTT. The chain couples TRBV30 to TRBJ1-1; no clear D. Per germline, CDR1 GTSNPN and CDR2 SVGIG (reference sequence). V was cut by 5 bases and J by 5 bases, with 9 bases left in between. The CDR3 contains 11 residues. Full variable domain (rest looked up from reference TRBV30 and TRBJ1-1): SQTIHQWPATLVQPVGSPLSLECTVEGTSNPNLYWYRQAAGRGLQLLFYSVGIGQISSEVPQNLSASRPQDRQFILSSKKLLLSDSGFYLCAWLRRTEAFFGQGTRLTVV.